Listed below are T cell receptor beta chains from one sample, sequenced in a study of tumor and adjacent non-tumor tissue in lung cancer. TCRdb recomputed calls from the multiplex PCR reads with MiXCR, one row per CDR3 protein. The data show about 75,000 distinct CDR3 sequences, 77% seen once. Sequenced sample: lung tumor tissue. The origin of the receptors is a woman aged 50 to 65 with non-small cell lung cancer. Each CDR3 is given with its conserved first and last residue. The order of the fields is clone size, J gene, D gene, V gene, CDR3 DNA, CDR3 protein. D genes are given only for firm matches. Only some rows state a clone size, as once, few, many or a class for expanded clones.

.,TRBJ2-7,.,TRBV6-6,TGTGCCAGCAGTCCCCTAACTTTTAGAGGGGAAAAATACGAGCATTACTTC,CASSPLTFRGEKYEHYF
.,TRBJ2-1,TRBD2,TRBV11-2,TGTGCCAGCAGCCTATTCCGGTCTCAAGCGGGATTAAGAACCTACAATGAGCAGTTCTTC,CASSLFRSQAGLRTYNEQFF
.,TRBJ2-5,.,TRBV29-1,TGCAGTGTTCGAGCGAGTGAAGAGACCCAGTACTTC,CSVRASEETQYF
.,TRBJ2-3,.,TRBV11-2,TGTGCCAGCAGCTCAGTCGGGACCACTGATACACAGTATTTT,CASSSVGTTDTQYF
.,TRBJ2-1,.,TRBV29-1,TGCAGCGTTGAAGGGTTCGGCGGAGTAACTTCCTACAGTGAGCAGTTCTTC,CSVEGFGGVTSYSEQFF
.,TRBJ1-2,.,TRBV6-5,TGTGCTAGCAGGATGACCGACGGGAACTATGTCTACACCTTC,CASRMTDGNYVYTF
.,TRBJ2-3,.,TRBV20-1,TGCAGTGCCACCGGACAGAATAGCAACCAGCCCCAGTATTTT,CSATGQNSNQPQYF
.,TRBJ2-5,.,TRBV14,TGTGTCAGGAGGATTGCGAACGCTTCCCTTGGGAGCGCCCCTAAGACCCAGTACTTC,CVRRIANASLGSAPKTQYF
.,TRBJ2-2,.,TRBV5-1,TGCGCCAGCACGCAGGACATCCTAAACGCCGGGGAGCTGTTTTTT,CASTQDILNAGELFF
.,TRBJ2-2,.,TRBV11-2,TGTGCCGGCTGCTTAGTCCCCCAGCGTAACACCGGGGAGCTGTTTTTT,CAGCLVPQRNTGELFF
once,TRBJ2-2,.,TRBV12-3/TRBV12-4,TGTGCCAGCAGTCCTCCTAGCCCCCCGAACACCCAGGAGCTGTTTTTT,CASSPPSPPNTQELFF
many,TRBJ2-7,TRBD1,TRBV6-6,TGTGCCAGCAACTACGACAGGGGCAACGAGCAGTACTTC,CASNYDRGNEQYF
.,TRBJ2-7,TRBD2,TRBV5-1,TGCGCTAGCAGCCTGGCTAGCGGACGTACCTACGAGCAGTACTTC,CASSLASGRTYEQYF
many,TRBJ1-4,TRBD1,TRBV6-5,TGTGCCAGCAGTTACTCCAGGGGGAATGAAAAACTGTTTTTT,CASSYSRGNEKLFF
.,TRBJ2-2,TRBD1,TRBV5-8,TGTACCAGCAGCTTGGTTATCGGGACAGGGGTGAACACCGGGGAACTGTTTTTT,CTSSLVIGTGVNTGELFF
.,TRBJ1-3,.,TRBV11-2,TGCGCCAGCAGCAGCGTCTGGGACACAGGAAACATCATATATTTT,CASSSVWDTGNIIYF
.,TRBJ2-6,TRBD1,TRBV5-3,TGTGCCAGCCACCATCGATCCAGGACAGGCCCCTCTGGGACCAACGTCCTGACTTTC,CASHHRSRTGPSGTNVLTF
.,TRBJ2-5,.,TRBV6-6,TGTGCCAGTAGTGACTCGGACAGTCAAGATACCCAGTACTTT,CASSDSDSQDTQYF
few,TRBJ2-5,TRBD2,TRBV29-1,TGCGGCGTTGGACGCCCGCTGGCGGGAGAGTACCAAGAGACCCAGTACTTC,CGVGRPLAGEYQETQYF
large,TRBJ1-5,.,TRBV5-5,TGTGCCAGCAGCGTTAACCCGGACTGGAATCAGCCCCAGCATTTT,CASSVNPDWNQPQHF
many,TRBJ2-5,TRBD2,TRBV6-5,TGTGCCAGCAGGTCATCCGGGACTAGCCTAGAGACCCAGTACTTC,CASRSSGTSLETQYF
.,TRBJ2-1,.,TRBV11-2,TGTGCCAGCAGCTTAGTATCTAGTGGGAACCATGAGCAGTTCTTC,CASSLVSSGNHEQFF
many,TRBJ1-4,TRBD1,TRBV10-3,TGTGCCACCGGGACAGCGGAAAATGAAAAACTGTTTTTT,CATGTAENEKLFF
.,TRBJ2-1,.,TRBV12-3/TRBV12-4,TGTGCCAGCAGTATACAGTGGGAAGTTGGGAGTGAGCAGTTCTTC,CASSIQWEVGSEQFF
many,TRBJ2-7,TRBD1,TRBV28,TGTGCCAGCAGTTTGAGACAGGGGAGTTTCGAGCAGTACTTC,CASSLRQGSFEQYF
.,TRBJ2-2,TRBD2,TRBV6-6,TGTGCCAGCTCCAGCGGGAGGGAAACCCGGGAGATATTTTTT,CASSSGRETREIFF